This T cell receptor beta chain was identified in a study of CD8 T cells in ankylosing spondylitis. This clonotype has more than one count but fewer than ten. What it recognizes is unknown. Construction of TCR beta libraries was performed using quantitative 5'-RACE with molecular barcodes. TCRdb reprocessed the 5' RACE reads with MiXCR, giving one entry per CDR3 protein. The sample includes about 750,000 distinct CDR3 sequences, over 15% of them seen just once. CDR3 length: 15 amino acids. CDR1 and CDR2 (germline): LNHNV, YYDKDF (reference sequence). Trimming pared 0 bases from V and 2 bases from J, leaving 7 bases between. Study-wide findings and caveats: Within matched ankylosing spondylitis synovial fluid, disease-linked clones were reportedly significantly enriched. Certain motif variants had earlier appeared in reactive arthritis synovial fluid and blood. Among TCR beta sequences, a motif of eight highly homologous variants appeared characteristic of ankylosing spondylitis blood.

The V and J genes are TRBV15 and TRBJ2-2; the D is unclear. This receptor was obtained from a male donor with ankylosing spondylitis. The sample was blood, either unsorted or a sorted T cell fraction (not recorded which). CDR3 DNA: TGTGCCACCAGCAGAGAAGGAGAAAACACCGGGGAGCTGTTTTTT. The encoded protein is CATSREGENTGELFF. Full variable domain (outside the CDR3, taken from reference TRBV15 and TRBJ2-2): DAMVIQNPRYQVTQFGKPVTLSCSQTLNHNVMYWYQQKSSQAPKLLFHYYDKDFNNEADTPDNFQSRRPNTSFCFLDIRSPGLGDTAMYLCATSREGENTGELFFGEGSRLTVL.